This passage covers 15 T cell receptor beta chains from one sample sequenced in a study of T cell responses to AZD1222 COVID-19 vaccine. Sequencing was performed with immunoSEQ multiplex PCR; in TCRdb, only in-frame clones are kept and a portion is missing. The table records some 80,000 clones, more than 75% of them present only once. Sequencing was performed on peripheral blood, taken on day 0 of AZD1222 vaccination. These receptors were obtained from an adult in good health.

A single count supports this clone. This chain joins TRBV7-2 and TRBJ1-5; D not certain. The CDR3 loop spans 15 amino acids. The V and J ends lost 2 bases and 1 base respectively, with 9 bases between them. Germline V gene data show CDR1 as SGHTA and CDR2 as FQGNSA. The CDR3 DNA reads as TGTGCCAGCAGCTTATCACAGATAAGCAATCAGCCCCAGCATTTT. This encodes CASSLSQISNQPQHF.

The chain combines TRBV20-1 with TRBJ1-2; the D gene is possibly TRBD1 (5 bases). The germline V and J ends were trimmed by 3 bases and 4 bases, with 18 bases remaining between them. The CDR3 is 15 residues long. CDR1 and CDR2 (germline): DFQATT, SNEGSKA (reference sequence). The CDR3 reads CSASDLYTGGYGYTF. The CDR3, as DNA: TGCAGTGCTAGTGACCTTTACACTGGGGGCTATGGCTACACCTTC.

CDR3 residues: CASSQDSGGGTGGAGELFF. The DNA of the CDR3 is TGTGCCAGCAGCCAAGATTCGGGCGGAGGGACAGGGGGGGCCGGGGAGCTGTTTTTT. J is TRBJ2-2 and V is TRBV4-2; 11 bases match TRBD1. The CDR3 loop spans 19 amino acids. Trimming at V came to 0 bases and at J to 6 bases, leaving 12 bases not matched to a gene. Germline V gene lookup returns CDR1 LGHNA and CDR2 YNFKEQ.

The chain couples TRBV27 to TRBJ1-2; TRBD1 matches 8 bases. Germline V gene data show CDR1 as MNHEY and CDR2 as SMNVEV (reference sequence). Losses at the gene ends were 5 bases for V and 4 bases for J; bases not matched to a gene: 3. The CDR3 has 13 residues. This CDR3 reads CASSLGTGYGYTF. The CDR3 bases are TGTGCCAGCAGTCTCGGGACAGGCTATGGCTACACCTTC.

The chain uses TRBV6-5 and TRBJ2-7, with D tentatively TRBD2 (6 bases). Looked up from germline, CDR1 is MNHEY and CDR2 is SVGAGI. V gave up 8 bases and J gave up 3 bases, with 20 bases separating them. This CDR3 is built from 15 residues. CDR3 amino acids: CASQRDSGLLYEQYF. CDR3 bases: TGTGCCAGCCAAAGGGATTCGGGACTCCTCTACGAGCAGTACTTC.

This chain links TRBV7-2 with TRBJ2-5; possibly TRBD2 for D (6 bases). The germline CDR1 and CDR2 sequences are SGHTA and FQGNSA. This CDR3 is built from 14 residues. Trimming took off 1 base at V and 3 bases at J, with 9 bases between the two ends. CDR3: CASSLGRGKETQYF. The CDR3 region has the DNA TGTGCCAGCAGCTTAGGGCGGGGAAAAGAGACCCAGTACTTC.

The chain is built from TRBV12-3 or TRBV12-4 and TRBJ2-3; D is undetermined. CDR3 length equals 12 residues. V lost 9 bases to trimming and J lost 5 bases, with 12 bases between them. The CDR3 nucleotides read TGTGCCAGTATGAGGCGAGGAGATACGCAGTATTTT. The encoded protein is CASMRRGDTQYF.

In its sample, this clone was seen once. DNA of the CDR3: TGTGCCATCAGTGAGTCGATGAACACCGGGGAGCTGTTTTTT. Its translation is CAISESMNTGELFF. This sequence joins TRBV10-3 and TRBJ2-2; no definite D call. Per germline, CDR1 ENHRY and CDR2 SYGVKD. CDR3 length: 14 amino acids. V gave up 0 bases and J gave up 1 base, with 3 bases separating them.

The rearrangement links TRBV28 to TRBJ2-3; no definite D call. CDR1 and CDR2 from the germline V gene are MDHEN and SYDVKM. The CDR3 covers 15 residues. V was clipped by 2 bases and J by 0 bases, with 9 bases between them. The CDR3 is CASSLIASSTDTQYF. The DNA of the CDR3 is TGTGCCAGCAGTTTAATTGCATCTAGCACAGATACGCAGTATTTT. Full variable domain (outside the CDR3, taken from reference TRBV28 and TRBJ2-3): DVKVTQSSRYLVKRTGEKVFLECVQDMDHENMFWYRQDPGLGLRLIYFSYDVKMKEKGDIPEGYSVSREKKERFSLILESASTNQTSMYLCASSLIASSTDTQYFGPGTRLTVL.

The chain has TRBV6-5 and TRBJ1-2; tentatively, D is TRBD1 (5 bases). Germline V CDR1 and CDR2: MNHEY, SVGAGI. Trimming removed 6 bases at V and 4 bases at J, with 12 bases between. This CDR3 has 13 amino acids. The CDR3 nucleotides are TGTGCCAGCAGACCGGACGGGGGCTATGGCTACACCTTC. Protein sequence: CASRPDGGYGYTF.

The V and J genes are TRBV9 and TRBJ1-1; no clear D. Trimming took off 7 bases at V and 4 bases at J, with 17 bases between the two ends. CDR1 is SGDLS, CDR2 YYNGEE, per germline. This CDR3 spans 14 amino acids. The CDR3 sequence: CASSRGVPGTEAFF. DNA for the CDR3: TGTGCCAGCTCCCGCGGGGTCCCGGGCACTGAAGCTTTCTTT. Full variable domain (rest looked up from reference TRBV9 and TRBJ1-1): DSGVTQTPKHLITATGQRVTLRCSPRSGDLSVYWYQQSLDQGLQFLIQYYNGEERAKGNILERFSAQQFPDLHSELNLSSLELGDSALYFCASSRGVPGTEAFFGQGTRLTVV.

The chain links TRBV28 to TRBJ1-2; 7 bases are a match to TRBD1. This CDR3 is built from 12 residues. Germline assignment: CDR1 MDHEN and CDR2 SYDVKM. V trimming: 7 bases; J trimming: 5 bases; junction bases outside the gene matches: 4. CDR3 in DNA: TGTGCCAGCAAAGGGGGCTTGTATGGCTACACCTTC. It is translated as CASKGGLYGYTF.

This chain connects TRBV4-1 to TRBJ2-7; 8 nucleotides line up with TRBD2. The CDR3 runs to 15 residues. Germline V gene lookup returns CDR1 MGHRA and CDR2 YSYEKL. J gave up 0 bases and V 2 bases, and 3 bases lay outside the gene matches. The CDR3: CASSQTGGSSYEQYF. DNA for the CDR3: TGCGCCAGCAGCCAAACGGGGGGGAGCTCCTACGAGCAGTACTTC.

The chain joins TRBV7-6 to TRBJ2-4, with 9 bases matching TRBD2. Germline trimming cut 1 base from V and 0 bases from J; bases unmatched to any gene: 7. Germline assignment: CDR1 SGHVS and CDR2 FNYEAQ. This CDR3 comprises 18 residues. The CDR3 protein is CASSLEGAGGPAKNIQYF. CDR3 nucleotides: TGTGCCAGCAGCTTAGAGGGAGCGGGGGGCCCAGCCAAAAACATTCAGTACTTC.

This sequence joins TRBV6-5 and TRBJ1-5; TRBD1 matches at 11 bases. V shed 7 bases and J 4 bases; nucleotides not matched to a gene: 6. The length of the CDR3 is 15 residues. The V gene's germline CDR1 is MNHEY and CDR2 SVGAGI. The CDR3 here is CASTHGTGGNQPQHF. The CDR3 DNA sequence: TGTGCCAGCACCCACGGGACAGGGGGTAATCAGCCCCAGCATTTT.